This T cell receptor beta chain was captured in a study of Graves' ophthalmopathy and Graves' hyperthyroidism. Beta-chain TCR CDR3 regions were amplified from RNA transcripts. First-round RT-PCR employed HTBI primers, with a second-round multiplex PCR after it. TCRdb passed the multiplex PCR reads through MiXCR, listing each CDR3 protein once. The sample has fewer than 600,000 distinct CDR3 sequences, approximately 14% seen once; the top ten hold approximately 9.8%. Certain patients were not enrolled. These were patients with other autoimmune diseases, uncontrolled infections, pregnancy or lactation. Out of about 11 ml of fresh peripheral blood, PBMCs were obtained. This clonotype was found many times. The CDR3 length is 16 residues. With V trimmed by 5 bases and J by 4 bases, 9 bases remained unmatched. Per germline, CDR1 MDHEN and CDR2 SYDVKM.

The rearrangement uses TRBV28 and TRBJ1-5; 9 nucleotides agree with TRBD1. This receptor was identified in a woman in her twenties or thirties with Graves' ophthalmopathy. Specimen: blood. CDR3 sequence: CASSPTPGQGNQPQHF. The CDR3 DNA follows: TGTGCCAGCAGTCCAACTCCGGGACAGGGTAATCAGCCCCAGCATTTT.